These 21 T cell receptor beta chains share one sample of origin, sequenced in a study of blood T cell repertoires in COVID-19 (dated by TCRdb to the early 2020s). Receptor amplification or capture employed the immunoSEQ multiplex PCR assay. This is the immuneACCESS table as TCRdb keeps it, with only in-frame sequences that have V and J called. A part of the clones is gone; compared with another copy, unresolved V genes explain less than half, and the rest is unexplained. The table for this sample lists about 25,000 clones; about nine tenths of them were counted only once. The ten largest clonotypes hold less than 10% of the sample. Specimen: peripheral blood. The receptors originated from a man aged 45-60 years with active COVID-19.

This clone was seen only once. The chain combines TRBV30 with TRBJ1-5, with TRBD1 matching 10 bases. The CDR3 is made up of 13 amino acids. Germline V gene lookup returns CDR1 GTSNPN and CDR2 SVGIG (reference sequence). With V trimmed by 5 bases and J by 6 bases, 4 bases remained unmatched. The CDR3 region has the DNA TGTGCCTGGGGGACAGGGGCTGGTCAGCCCCAGCATTTT. It is translated as CAWGTGAGQPQHF.

V usage is TRBV11-3 and J usage is TRBJ2-3; a weak D match, TRBD2 (5 bases). The CDR3 runs to 17 residues. Trimming removed 1 base at V and 4 bases at J, with 18 bases between. The germline CDR1 and CDR2 sequences are SGHNT and YENEEA. The DNA of the CDR3 is TGTGCCAGCAGCTTAGCCCTTCGCGCCATGGGAGCAGATACGCAGTATTTT. Its protein is CASSLALRAMGADTQYF.

V is TRBV27 and J is TRBJ2-2; 11 positions match TRBD2. Germline CDR1 and CDR2: MNHEY and SMNVEV (reference sequence). The V and J ends lost 6 bases and 1 base, in that order; junction bases with no gene match: 4. This CDR3 region has 16 residues. The DNA for the CDR3 is TGTGCCAGCAGCCGTCTAGCGGGAGGGAACACCGGGGAGCTGTTTTTT. Translating gives CASSRLAGGNTGELFF.

This clone was seen a single time. This chain links TRBV24-1 with TRBJ2-3; perhaps TRBD2 as D (7 bases). Trimming removed 4 bases from V and 3 bases from J, with 19 bases in between. Germline loops: CDR1 KGHDR, CDR2 SFDVKD. This CDR3 has 17 residues. Here the CDR3 DNA reads TGTGCCACCAGTGACAATAGGGGGGGTAAAGGGACAGATACGCAGTATTTT. It translates to CATSDNRGGKGTDTQYF.

The rearrangement links TRBV2 to TRBJ2-7; D unresolved. The CDR3 contains 14 residues. The V and J ends lost 5 bases and 3 bases respectively, with 14 bases between them. Germline CDR1 is SNHLY and CDR2 is FYNNEI. CDR3 loop: CASSSASGDYEQYF. CDR3 nucleotides: TGTGCCAGCAGTTCCGCCTCAGGTGACTACGAGCAGTACTTC.

The rearrangement uses TRBV24-1 and TRBJ2-3; a possible D gene is TRBD2 (6 bases). The CDR3 loop spans 15 amino acids. Germline CDR1 KGHDR, CDR2 SFDVKD. Deletions cut 5 bases from V and 0 bases from J, with 11 bases between. CDR3 DNA: TGTGCCACCAGTGCCCGGACTATCAGCACAGATACGCAGTATTTT. Translating it yields CATSARTISTDTQYF.

The chain carries TRBV19 and TRBJ1-5; D unresolved. CDR3 length: 12 amino acids. Between the trimmed V and J ends, which lost 5 bases and 7 bases, there was a span of 9 bases. Germline V gene lookup returns CDR1 LNHDA and CDR2 SQIVND (reference sequence). The CDR3 coding sequence is TGTGCCAGTAGTGATTTCGGGCAGCCCCAGCATTTT. Translated: CASSDFGQPQHF.

The chain has TRBV10-1 and TRBJ2-3, with a tentative D call TRBD1 (6 bases). Germline assignment: CDR1 WNHNN and CDR2 SYGVQD (reference sequence). This CDR3 contains 14 residues. V was shortened by 8 bases and J by 3 bases, with 15 bases between the two germline ends. CDR3 residues: CASQGNRVTDTQYF. CDR3 in DNA: TGCGCCAGCCAGGGGAACAGGGTGACAGATACGCAGTATTTT.

The chain links TRBV18 to TRBJ1-6; D ambiguous. Germline CDR1 KGHSH, CDR2 LQKENI. V lost 3 bases, J lost 4 bases, and 10 bases lay in between. This CDR3 is 15 amino acids long. CDR3 bases: TGTGCCAGCTCACCTGCCGCGGTTTATAATTCACCCCTCCACTTT. As protein: CASSPAAVYNSPLHF.

The CDR3 sequence is CASSLSGTGVLQPQHF. CDR3 in DNA: TGTGCCAGCAGTTTATCCGGGACAGGGGTGTTGCAGCCCCAGCATTTT. The rearrangement joins TRBV27 to TRBJ1-5; 10 bases are shared with TRBD1. Germline V lookup: CDR1 MNHEY, CDR2 SMNVEV (reference sequence). This CDR3 is built from 16 residues. The V gene end was trimmed by 0 bases and the J gene end by 7 bases; junction bases not matched to a gene: 6.

The chain joins TRBV2 to TRBJ2-1, with TRBD2 identical over 7 bases. This CDR3 is built from 15 residues. Trimming cost V 3 bases and J 10 bases; bases outside gene matches: 12. The germline CDR1 and CDR2 sequences are SNHLY and FYNNEI. The CDR3 is CASSEELLGGGEQFF. The CDR3 DNA is TGTGCCAGCAGTGAGGAGCTTTTGGGGGGAGGGGAGCAGTTCTTC.

The chain has TRBV5-6 and TRBJ1-5, with D possibly matching TRBD1 (5 bases). Germline V gives CDR1 SGHDT, CDR2 YYEEEE. V was cut by 4 bases and J by 11 bases, with 19 bases left in between. The CDR3 consists of 14 residues. DNA for the CDR3: TGTGCCAGCAGCCGCGCCCGCCCCACAGGAACCCAGCATTTT. Amino acids: CASSRARPTGTQHF.

This rearrangement joins TRBV3-1 (or the pseudogene TRBV3-2) to TRBJ2-3; D ambiguous. Germline lookup yields CDR1 LGHDT and CDR2 YNNKEL (reference sequence). The CDR3 runs 16 residues. With 0 bases removed from V and 0 bases from J, the gap between germline ends came to 10 bases. Here the CDR3 reads CASSQDPRISTDTQYF. The CDR3 bases are TGTGCCAGCAGCCAAGACCCGCGGATCAGCACAGATACGCAGTATTTT.

The rearrangement links TRBV19 to TRBJ1-5, with D maybe TRBD1 (5 bases). The V and J ends lost 1 base and 1 base respectively, with 8 bases between them. CDR1 is LNHDA and CDR2 is SQIVND in the germline V gene (reference sequence). The CDR3 runs to 15 residues. The CDR3 spells CASSIVWGSNQPQHF. The CDR3 DNA sequence: TGTGCCAGTAGTATAGTATGGGGCAGCAATCAGCCCCAGCATTTT.

V gene TRBV6-5 combines with J gene TRBJ1-1; 9 nucleotides line up with TRBD1. The CDR3 runs to 14 residues. Trimming cost V 3 bases and J 4 bases; bases outside gene matches: 3. Germline V gene data show CDR1 as MNHEY and CDR2 as SVGAGI. The CDR3 DNA reads TGTGCCAGCAGTTATGGACAGGGGTCCACTGAAGCTTTCTTT. It specifies CASSYGQGSTEAFF.

The CDR3 region has the DNA TGCAGCGTAGGGACAGGGAGCGATACGCAGTATTTT. Translation: CSVGTGSDTQYF. The V gene is TRBV29-1, the J gene TRBJ2-3; the match to TRBD1 covers 9 bases. The CDR3 is 12 residues long. Germline CDR1 SQVTM, CDR2 ANQGSEA. Germline trimming cut 6 bases from V and 6 bases from J; bases unmatched to any gene: 4.

J is TRBJ1-6 and V is TRBV28, with unresolved D. The germline V gene encodes CDR1 MDHEN and CDR2 SYDVKM. V was shortened by 2 bases and J by 10 bases, with 12 bases between the two germline ends. The CDR3 contains 14 residues. CDR3 sequence: CASSLGGERSPLHF. The CDR3 coding sequence is TGTGCCAGCAGTTTAGGCGGGGAAAGATCACCCCTCCACTTT.

V and J are TRBV28 and TRBJ2-7; maybe TRBD1 (6 bases). CDR3 length: 14 amino acids. The germline V and J ends were trimmed by 7 bases and 1 base, with 14 bases remaining between them. Per the germline V gene, CDR1 is MDHEN and CDR2 is SYDVKM. The CDR3 here is CASIPTGPSYEQYF. The CDR3, as DNA: TGTGCCAGCATCCCGACAGGCCCATCCTACGAGCAGTACTTC.

CDR3: CASRPGPLSGANVLTF. The CDR3 DNA is TGTGCCAGCAGACCAGGGCCCCTCTCTGGGGCCAACGTCCTGACTTTC. The chain employs TRBV6-6 and TRBJ2-6; D might be TRBD1 (5 bases). Trimming left V 6 bases short and J 0 bases short, with 12 bases between. The CDR3 length is 16 residues. Per the germline V gene, CDR1 is MNHNY and CDR2 is SVGAGI (reference sequence).

CDR3 sequence: CASSQARVSTQYF. As DNA, the CDR3 is TGCGCCAGCAGCCAAGCACGCGTTTCAACGCAGTATTTT. V gene TRBV4-3 combines with J gene TRBJ2-3; D uncertain. The length of the CDR3 is 13 residues. The germline CDR1 and CDR2 sequences are LGHNA and YSLEER. V was pared by 1 base and J by 9 bases, with 11 bases between.

This clone was observed a single time. The chain links TRBV5-4 to TRBJ1-2, with 10 bases aligning to TRBD1. Trimming cost V 0 bases and J 3 bases; bases outside gene matches: 8. The CDR3 extends over 17 amino acids. From germline, CDR1 is SGHNT and CDR2 YYREEE (reference sequence). The CDR3 region is CASSLGRGQGGDYGYTF. The CDR3 nucleotides are TGTGCCAGCAGCTTGGGGAGAGGACAGGGGGGTGACTATGGCTACACCTTC.